These 24 T cell receptor beta chains were sequenced from one sample in a study of preoperative IRX-2 immunotherapy in early breast cancer (dated by TCRdb to the late 2010s). Library construction relied on the immunoSEQ multiplex PCR assay. TCRdb stores this immuneACCESS table with in-frame sequences only. Part of the clones is absent; in the studies checked, under half of the shortfall reflects unresolved V genes, and no reason is known for the rest. This sample has over 25,000 clones in its table, and approximately 75% of those were observed once. The ten largest account for 1% to 1.5% of the sample. The intended sense of this specimen's treatment or condition label: preoperative locoregional IRX-2 cytokine immunotherapy. The material was lymph node tissue, obtained after IRX-2 immunotherapy. The receptor set was obtained from a human donor with breast cancer.

This clone was seen once. The chain carries TRBV30 and TRBJ1-1, with a possible D match to TRBD1 (5 bases). Between the trimmed V and J ends, which lost 8 bases and 1 base, there was a span of 20 bases. CDR3 length: 15 amino acids. Looked up from germline, CDR1 is GTSNPN and CDR2 is SVGIG (reference sequence). In DNA form, the CDR3 reads TGTGCCCTAAACCTTCGTCCAGGGCCGAACACTGAAGCTTTCTTT. Translated, it gives CALNLRPGPNTEAFF.

This clone occurred once. The chain carries TRBV6-8 and TRBJ1-2; 7 positions match TRBD1. The trim removed 5 bases at V and 13 bases at J, leaving 10 bases unmatched. CDR1 is MNHGY, CDR2 SAAAGT, per germline. The CDR3 extends over 12 amino acids. CDR3 in DNA: TGTGCCAGCAGTAGGAGACAGGGTTGGAGCACCTTC. Encoded protein: CASSRRQGWSTF.

The chain employs TRBV5-1 and TRBJ1-1; possibly TRBD1 for D (5 bases). V was shortened by 3 bases and J by 2 bases, with 11 bases between the two germline ends. The CDR3 runs 14 residues. CDR1 is SGHRS, CDR2 YFSETQ, per germline. The CDR3 loop reads CASSSFQGNTEAFF. CDR3 nucleotides: TGCGCCAGCAGCTCCTTTCAGGGAAACACTGAAGCTTTCTTT.

This clone was seen only once. The gene calls are TRBV6-7 and TRBJ2-1; D is ambiguous. TRBV6-7 falls under the ORF class, with uncertain function. The V end was cut by 10 bases, the J end by 10 bases, with 14 bases between. This CDR3 comprises 11 residues. The chain's CDR3 is CATSQGREQFF. In DNA form, the CDR3 reads TGTGCCACTTCACAAGGCCGCGAGCAGTTCTTC.

The V gene is TRBV18, the J gene TRBJ1-1; D is undetermined. Per germline, CDR1 KGHSH and CDR2 LQKENI. CDR3 size: 15 residues. Trimming pared 3 bases from V and 3 bases from J, leaving 14 bases between. The CDR3 region is CASSPIQSGYTEAFF. CDR3 nucleotide sequence: TGTGCCAGCTCACCGATCCAGTCAGGTTACACTGAAGCTTTCTTT.

J is TRBJ1-6 and V is TRBV25-1, with a tentative D call TRBD1 (6 bases). The CDR3 is made up of 14 amino acids. Germline V gene data show CDR1 as MGHDK and CDR2 as SYGVNS. V lost 3 bases and J 4 bases, leaving 7 bases between the germline ends. The CDR3 reads CASSDGQYNSPLHF. The CDR3 bases are TGTGCCAGCAGTGATGGACAGTATAATTCACCCCTCCACTTT.

The chain joins TRBV19 to TRBJ1-1; 9 nucleotides align to TRBD1. This CDR3 has 15 amino acids. Per germline, CDR1 LNHDA and CDR2 SQIVND (reference sequence). The V segment lost 5 bases and the J segment 5 bases; nucleotides outside the gene matches: 9. The DNA for the CDR3 is TGTGCCAGTAGTTATACCGGGACAGGGCTAACTGAAGCTTTCTTT. Its translation is CASSYTGTGLTEAFF.

This chain connects TRBV28 to TRBJ1-2; possibly TRBD1 for D (5 bases). The CDR3 consists of 14 residues. CDR1 and CDR2 from the germline V gene are MDHEN and SYDVKM. V lost 7 bases and J 6 bases, leaving 18 bases between the germline ends. CDR3 coding DNA: TGTGCCAGCATTCCAAGTACAGGTCCTAATGGCTACACCTTC. Translating gives CASIPSTGPNGYTF.

V usage is TRBV29-1 and J usage is TRBJ2-5; 8 bases agree with TRBD2. J was trimmed by 3 bases and V by 7 bases; bases with no gene match: 13. This CDR3 contains 15 residues. Germline CDR1 SQVTM, CDR2 ANQGSEA. The CDR3 here is CSGGTLAGVEETQYF. The DNA of the CDR3 is TGCAGCGGAGGGACCCTAGCGGGTGTTGAAGAGACCCAGTACTTC. Supplemented by reference TRBV29-1 and TRBJ2-5, the full variable domain reads SAVISQKPSRDICQRGTSLTIQCQVDSQVTMMFWYRQQPGQSLTLIATANQGSEATYESGFVIDKFPISRPNLTFSTLTVSNMSPEDSSIYLCSGGTLAGVEETQYFGPGTRLLVL.

The chain couples TRBV6-8 to TRBJ2-7; TRBD2 matches at 11 bases. This CDR3 comprises 15 residues. Germline loops: CDR1 MNHGY, CDR2 SAAAGT. CDR3 loop: CAISASGGKAYEQYV. DNA for the CDR3: TGTGCCATCAGTGCTAGCGGGGGGAAAGCCTACGAGCAGTACGTC.

V gene TRBV30 combines with J gene TRBJ1-2, with a possible D match to TRBD1 (6 bases). The CDR3 runs to 18 residues. V lost 0 bases and J lost 1, with 21 bases in between. Germline CDR1 and CDR2: GTSNPN and SVGIG (reference sequence). DNA for the CDR3: TGTGCCTGGAGTGTAGTCAAAGGGACAAGATTTAGTAACTATGGCTACACCTTC. Protein sequence: CAWSVVKGTRFSNYGYTF.

V usage is TRBV28 and J usage is TRBJ1-2; tentative D call: TRBD1 (5 bases). V lost 8 bases, J lost 2 bases, and 12 bases lay in between. CDR1 MDHEN and CDR2 SYDVKM come from the germline V gene. This CDR3 has 13 amino acids. The CDR3 DNA reads as TGTGCCAGCGAGGCAGGGCTCAACTATGGCTACACCTTC. Encoded protein: CASEAGLNYGYTF.

This chain joins TRBV5-1 and TRBJ2-1; the D gene is possibly TRBD2 (6 bases). V was clipped by 0 bases and J by 2 bases, with 15 bases between them. The CDR3 loop spans 17 amino acids. Germline V CDR1 and CDR2: SGHRS, YFSETQ. CDR3 amino acids: CASSLDPSGGTYNEQFF. The CDR3, as DNA: TGCGCCAGCAGCTTGGATCCCTCAGGAGGGACCTACAATGAGCAGTTCTTC.

CDR3 coding DNA: TGTGCCAGCAGTTCCTTTTACTCAACGGAGGTGAGGGAAAAACTGTTTTTT. As protein: CASSSFYSTEVREKLFF. The V call is TRBV28, the J call TRBJ1-4; D uncertain. V shed 4 bases and J shed 8 bases, with 23 bases lying between them. Per the germline V gene, CDR1 is MDHEN and CDR2 is SYDVKM. The CDR3 spans 17 residues.

This chain joins TRBV15 and TRBJ1-6; 7 bases are a match to TRBD1. V shed 0 bases and J 7 bases; nucleotides not matched to a gene: 3. The CDR3 totals 15 residues. The germline CDR1 and CDR2 sequences are LNHNV and YYDKDF (reference sequence). The CDR3 spells CATSRDGRGNSPLHF. In DNA, the CDR3 is TGTGCCACCAGCAGAGATGGCAGGGGGAATTCACCCCTCCACTTT.

This chain joins TRBV7-6 and TRBJ2-2; D perhaps matches TRBD2 (5 bases). The V gene lost 5 bases and the J gene lost 5 bases, with 15 bases spanning the gap. Looked up from germline, CDR1 is SGHVS and CDR2 is FNYEAQ. The CDR3 totals 15 residues. The CDR3 DNA follows: TGTGCCAGCAGCACTGCTCCGGGGTGGACCGGGGAGCTGTTTTTT. This translates into CASSTAPGWTGELFF.

V gene TRBV1 combines with J gene TRBJ1-3; TRBD1 is the table's D call, not checked against the DNA. TRBV1 is a known pseudogene. The CDR3 covers 16 residues. The CDR3 region has the DNA TGCGCCAGCAGCCAACAACAGGGGCCTTCTGGAAACACCATATATTTT. Translating gives CASSQQQGPSGNTIYF.

This chain links TRBV9 with TRBJ1-2; D ambiguous. Trimming took 2 bases from V and 1 from J, leaving 15 bases between them. Per germline, CDR1 SGDLS and CDR2 YYNGEE. This CDR3 contains 16 residues. CDR3: CASSVAPRSYNYGYTF. DNA of the CDR3: TGTGCCAGCAGCGTGGCCCCACGCAGCTATAACTATGGCTACACCTTC. Full variable domain (missing parts from reference TRBV9 and TRBJ1-2): DSGVTQTPKHLITATGQRVTLRCSPRSGDLSVYWYQQSLDQGLQFLIQYYNGEERAKGNILERFSAQQFPDLHSELNLSSLELGDSALYFCASSVAPRSYNYGYTFGSGTRLTVV.

This rearrangement joins TRBV6-8 to TRBJ2-7; D may be TRBD1 or TRBD2 (5 bases each). CDR1 MNHGY and CDR2 SAAAGT come from the germline V gene. The V end lost 6 bases, the J end lost 3 bases, and 15 bases lay between the germline ends. The CDR3 totals 14 residues. The CDR3 here is CASRTTGRFYEQYF. CDR3 sequence (DNA): TGTGCCAGCAGGACGACGGGACGCTTCTACGAGCAGTACTTC.

V and J are TRBV7-5 and TRBJ2-2; the listed D gene, TRBD1, was not tested against the DNA. TRBV7-5 is a pseudogene segment. The CDR3 is 14 amino acids. The CDR3 protein is CASSLDTDTGELFF. CDR3 nucleotide sequence: TGTGCCAGCAGCTTAGACACCGACACCGGGGAGCTGTTTTTT.

The V and J genes are TRBV27 and TRBJ2-7, with 8 bases matching TRBD1. The CDR3 is made up of 14 amino acids. Germline CDR1 is MNHEY and CDR2 is SMNVEV (reference sequence). The V and J ends lost 6 bases and 5 bases, in that order; junction bases with no gene match: 9. CDR3 in DNA: TGTGCCAGCAGGAGACAGGGGCTAATCGACGAGCAGTACGTC. As protein: CASRRQGLIDEQYV.

V usage is TRBV6-8 and J usage is TRBJ1-1; TRBD1 is a possible D gene (5 bases). CDR1 is MNHGY and CDR2 is SAAAGT in the germline V gene. This CDR3 is 13 amino acids long. The V end lost 6 bases, the J end lost 4 bases, and 12 bases lay between the germline ends. The CDR3 region has the DNA TGTGCCAGCAGATTTGGGGGTGGCACTGAAGCTTTCTTT. The encoded protein is CASRFGGGTEAFF.

This rearrangement joins TRBV5-1 to TRBJ2-5, with D possibly matching TRBD1 (5 bases). The germline V gene encodes CDR1 SGHRS and CDR2 YFSETQ. The CDR3 is made up of 15 amino acids. V was trimmed by 4 bases and J by 5 bases, leaving 18 bases between them. The CDR3 DNA is TGCGCCAGCAGCCCCCTCGGGTCCCCAGGGGAGACCCAGTACTTC. This codes for CASSPLGSPGETQYF.

The V call is TRBV11-3, the J call TRBJ2-2; 7 positions match TRBD1. The ends lost 1 base at V and 1 base at J; junction bases unmatched: 6. CDR3 length: 17 residues. The germline V gene encodes CDR1 SGHNT and CDR2 YENEEA. The CDR3 is CASSLGGRTGNTGELFF. DNA for the CDR3: TGTGCCAGCAGCTTAGGAGGCCGGACAGGGAACACCGGGGAGCTGTTTTTT.